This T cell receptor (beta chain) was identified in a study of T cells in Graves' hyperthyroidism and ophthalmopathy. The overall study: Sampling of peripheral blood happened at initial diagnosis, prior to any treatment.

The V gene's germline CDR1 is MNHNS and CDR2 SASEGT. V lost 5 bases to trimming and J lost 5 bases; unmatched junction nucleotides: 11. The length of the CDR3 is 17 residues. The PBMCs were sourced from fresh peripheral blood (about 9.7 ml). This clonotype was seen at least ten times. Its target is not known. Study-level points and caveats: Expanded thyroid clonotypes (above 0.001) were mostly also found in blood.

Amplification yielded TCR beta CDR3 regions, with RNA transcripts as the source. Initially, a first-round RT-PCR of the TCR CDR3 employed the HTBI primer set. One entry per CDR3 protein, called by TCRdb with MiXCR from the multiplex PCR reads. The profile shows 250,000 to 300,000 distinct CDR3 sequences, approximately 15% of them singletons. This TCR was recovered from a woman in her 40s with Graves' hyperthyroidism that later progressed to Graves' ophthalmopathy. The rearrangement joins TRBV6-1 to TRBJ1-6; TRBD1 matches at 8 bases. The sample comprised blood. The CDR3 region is CASSLLLDRGNNSPLHF. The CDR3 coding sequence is TGTGCCAGCAGTCTCCTCCTTGACAGGGGTAATAATTCACCCCTCCACTTT.